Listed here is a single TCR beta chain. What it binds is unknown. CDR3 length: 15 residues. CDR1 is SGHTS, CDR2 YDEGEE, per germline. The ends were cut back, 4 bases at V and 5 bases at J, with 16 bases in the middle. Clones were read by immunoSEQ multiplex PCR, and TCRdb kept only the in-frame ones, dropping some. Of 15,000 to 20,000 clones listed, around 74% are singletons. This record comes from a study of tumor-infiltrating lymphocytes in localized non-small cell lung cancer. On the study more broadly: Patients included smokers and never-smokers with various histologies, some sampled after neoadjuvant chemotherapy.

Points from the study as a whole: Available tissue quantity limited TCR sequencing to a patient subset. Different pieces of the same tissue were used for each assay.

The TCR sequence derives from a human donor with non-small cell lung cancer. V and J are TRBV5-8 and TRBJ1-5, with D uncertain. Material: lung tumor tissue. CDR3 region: CASSPPRALYQPQHF. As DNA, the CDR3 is TGTGCCAGCAGCCCCCCCCGAGCCCTTTATCAGCCCCAGCATTTT.